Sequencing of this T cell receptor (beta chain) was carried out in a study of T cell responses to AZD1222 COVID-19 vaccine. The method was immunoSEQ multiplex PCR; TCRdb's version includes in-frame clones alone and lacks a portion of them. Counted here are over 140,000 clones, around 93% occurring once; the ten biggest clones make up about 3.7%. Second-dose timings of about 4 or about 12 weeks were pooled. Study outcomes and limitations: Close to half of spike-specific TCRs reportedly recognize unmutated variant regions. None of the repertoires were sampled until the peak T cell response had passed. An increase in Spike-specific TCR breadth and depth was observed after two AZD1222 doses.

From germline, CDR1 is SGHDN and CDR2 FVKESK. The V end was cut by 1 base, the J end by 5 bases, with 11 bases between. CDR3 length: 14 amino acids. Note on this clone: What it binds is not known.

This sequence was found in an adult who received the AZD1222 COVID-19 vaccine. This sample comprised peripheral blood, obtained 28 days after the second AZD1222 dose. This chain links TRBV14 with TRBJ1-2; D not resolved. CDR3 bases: TGTGCCAGCAGCCAAGTAAACAGAGGATATGGCTACACCTTC. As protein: CASSQVNRGYGYTF.